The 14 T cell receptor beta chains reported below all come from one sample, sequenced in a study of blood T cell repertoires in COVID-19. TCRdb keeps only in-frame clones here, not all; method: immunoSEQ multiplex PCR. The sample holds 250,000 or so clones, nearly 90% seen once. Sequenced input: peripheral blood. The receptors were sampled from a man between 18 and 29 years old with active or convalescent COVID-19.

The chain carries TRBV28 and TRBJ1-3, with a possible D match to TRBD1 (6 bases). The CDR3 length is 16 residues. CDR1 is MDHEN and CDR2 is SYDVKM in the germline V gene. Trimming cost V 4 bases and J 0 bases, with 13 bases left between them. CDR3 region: CASSSTGQYSGNTIYF. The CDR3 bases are TGTGCCAGCAGTTCTACAGGACAGTACTCTGGAAACACCATATATTTT. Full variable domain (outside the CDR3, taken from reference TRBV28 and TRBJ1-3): DVKVTQSSRYLVKRTGEKVFLECVQDMDHENMFWYRQDPGLGLRLIYFSYDVKMKEKGDIPEGYSVSREKKERFSLILESASTNQTSMYLCASSSTGQYSGNTIYFGEGSWLTVV.

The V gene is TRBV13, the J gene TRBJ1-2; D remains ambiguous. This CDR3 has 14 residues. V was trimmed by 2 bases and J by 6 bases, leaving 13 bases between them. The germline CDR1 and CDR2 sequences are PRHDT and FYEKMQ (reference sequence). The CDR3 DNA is TGTGCCAGCAGCTTATTAACCCCGGGGAATGGCTACACCTTC. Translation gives CASSLLTPGNGYTF.

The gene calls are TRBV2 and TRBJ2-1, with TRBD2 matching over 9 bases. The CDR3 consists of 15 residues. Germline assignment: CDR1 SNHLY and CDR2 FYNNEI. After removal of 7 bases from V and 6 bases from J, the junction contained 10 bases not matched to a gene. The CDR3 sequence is CASNPLAGSGNEQFF. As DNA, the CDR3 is TGTGCCAGCAACCCTCTAGCGGGGTCGGGCAATGAGCAGTTCTTC. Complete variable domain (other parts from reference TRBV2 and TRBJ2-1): EPEVTQTPSHQVTQMGQEVILRCVPISNHLYFYWYRQILGQKVEFLVSFYNNEISEKSEIFDDQFSVERPDGSNFTLKIRSTKLEDSAMYFCASNPLAGSGNEQFFGPGTRLTVL.

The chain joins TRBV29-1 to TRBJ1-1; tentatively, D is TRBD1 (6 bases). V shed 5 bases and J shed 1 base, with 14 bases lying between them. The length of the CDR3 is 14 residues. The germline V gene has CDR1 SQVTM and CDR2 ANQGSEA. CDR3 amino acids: CSVCLRGGNTEAFF. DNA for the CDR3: TGCAGCGTTTGCTTAAGGGGGGGGAACACTGAAGCTTTCTTT.

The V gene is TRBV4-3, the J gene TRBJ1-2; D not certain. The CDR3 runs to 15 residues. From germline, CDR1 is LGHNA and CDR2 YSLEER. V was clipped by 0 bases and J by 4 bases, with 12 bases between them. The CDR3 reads CASSQEHLDSYGYTF. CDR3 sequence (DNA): TGCGCCAGCAGCCAAGAACATTTGGACTCCTATGGCTACACCTTC.

CDR3 protein: CASRAESYEQYF. CDR3 nucleotide sequence: TGCGCCAGCAGGGCGGAAAGCTACGAGCAGTACTTC. This chain connects TRBV5-1 to TRBJ2-7; D remains unclear. The V and J ends lost 5 bases and 3 bases respectively, with 9 bases between them. The V gene's germline CDR1 is SGHRS and CDR2 YFSETQ. This CDR3 comprises 12 residues.

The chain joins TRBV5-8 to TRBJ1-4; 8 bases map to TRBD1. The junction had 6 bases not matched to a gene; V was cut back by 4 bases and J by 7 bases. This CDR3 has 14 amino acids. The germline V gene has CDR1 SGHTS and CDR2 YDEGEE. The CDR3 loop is CASSPRGQGEKLFF. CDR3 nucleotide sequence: TGTGCCAGCAGCCCCAGGGGGCAAGGTGAAAAACTGTTTTTT.

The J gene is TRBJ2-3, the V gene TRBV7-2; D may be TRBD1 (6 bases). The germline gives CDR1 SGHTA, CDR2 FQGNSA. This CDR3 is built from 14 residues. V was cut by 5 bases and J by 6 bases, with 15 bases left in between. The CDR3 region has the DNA TGTGCCAGCAGCGAAGGACAGTTGGTCGATACGCAGTATTTT. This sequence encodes CASSEGQLVDTQYF.

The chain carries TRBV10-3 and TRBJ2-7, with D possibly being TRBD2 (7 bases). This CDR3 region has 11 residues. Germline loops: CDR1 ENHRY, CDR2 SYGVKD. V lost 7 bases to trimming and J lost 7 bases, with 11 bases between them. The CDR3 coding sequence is TGTGCCATCACAGGGGAGGGAGAGCAGTACTTC. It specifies CAITGEGEQYF.

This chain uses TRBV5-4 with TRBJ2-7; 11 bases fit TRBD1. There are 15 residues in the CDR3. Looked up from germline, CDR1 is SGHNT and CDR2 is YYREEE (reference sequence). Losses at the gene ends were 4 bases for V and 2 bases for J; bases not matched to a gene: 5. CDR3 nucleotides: TGTGCCAGCAGCGCACCGGGACAGGGGGCCTACGAGCAGTACTTC. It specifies CASSAPGQGAYEQYF.

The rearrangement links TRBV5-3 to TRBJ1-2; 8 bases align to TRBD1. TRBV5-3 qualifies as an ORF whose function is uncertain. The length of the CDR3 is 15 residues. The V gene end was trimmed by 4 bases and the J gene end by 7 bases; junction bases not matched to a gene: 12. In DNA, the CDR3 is TGTGCCAGAAGCCGGGACAGGCCTTTACGGGGTGGCTACACCTTC. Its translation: CARSRDRPLRGGYTF.

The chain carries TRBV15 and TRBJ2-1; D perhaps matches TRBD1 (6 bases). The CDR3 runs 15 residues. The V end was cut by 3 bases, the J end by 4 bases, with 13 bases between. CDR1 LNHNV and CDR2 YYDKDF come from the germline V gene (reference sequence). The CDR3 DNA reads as TGTGCCACCAGCAGTGAGGTAGGACAGTACAATGAGCAGTTCTTC. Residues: CATSSEVGQYNEQFF.

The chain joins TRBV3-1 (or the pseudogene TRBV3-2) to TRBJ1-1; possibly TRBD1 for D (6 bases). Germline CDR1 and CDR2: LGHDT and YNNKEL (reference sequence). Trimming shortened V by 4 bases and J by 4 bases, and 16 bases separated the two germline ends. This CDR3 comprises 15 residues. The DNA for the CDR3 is TGTGCCAGCAGCCCCTTTAGGGGGGGCCGCACTGAAGCTTTCTTT. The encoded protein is CASSPFRGGRTEAFF.

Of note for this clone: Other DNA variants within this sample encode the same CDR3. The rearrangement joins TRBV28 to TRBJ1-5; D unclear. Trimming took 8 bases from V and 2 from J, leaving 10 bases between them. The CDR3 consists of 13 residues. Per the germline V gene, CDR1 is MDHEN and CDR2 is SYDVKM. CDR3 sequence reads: CASGGFGNQPQHF. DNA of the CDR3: TGTGCCAGCGGAGGGTTTGGCAATCAGCCCCAGCATTTT.